In its sample, the clone carrying this T cell receptor beta chain was seen once. Here immunoSEQ multiplex PCR was the method, and the copy in TCRdb shows in-frame clones only, minus some. The table records around 140,000 clones, about four fifths of them present only once. These data originate in a study of blood T cell repertoires in COVID-19. The wider study: PBMCs, B-cell-depleted T cells, or T cells were the source of the cDNA or gDNA that made up the material.

The germline V gene encodes CDR1 MDHEN and CDR2 SYDVKM. V lost 5 bases and J 4 bases, leaving 24 bases between the germline ends. The CDR3 is made up of 18 amino acids. This chain joins TRBV28 and TRBJ1-3; TRBD1 is a possible D gene (6 bases). The specimen sequenced was peripheral blood. The clonotype comes from an older woman with active or convalescent COVID-19. The CDR3 nucleotides read TGTGCCAGCAGTCTAACGGGACACCGAGTCCAACAAGGAAACACCATATATTTT. Its protein product is CASSLTGHRVQQGNTIYF. Full variable domain (rest looked up from reference TRBV28 and TRBJ1-3): DVKVTQSSRYLVKRTGEKVFLECVQDMDHENMFWYRQDPGLGLRLIYFSYDVKMKEKGDIPEGYSVSREKKERFSLILESASTNQTSMYLCASSLTGHRVQQGNTIYFGEGSWLTVV.